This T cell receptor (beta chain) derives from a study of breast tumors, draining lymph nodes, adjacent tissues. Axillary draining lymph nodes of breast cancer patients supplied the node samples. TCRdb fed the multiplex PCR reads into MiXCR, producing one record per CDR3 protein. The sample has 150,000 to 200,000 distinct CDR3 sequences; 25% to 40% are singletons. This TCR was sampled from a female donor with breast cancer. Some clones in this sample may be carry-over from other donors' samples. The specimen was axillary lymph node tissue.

Here the CDR3 reads CASSLAAASQETQYF. The CDR3, as DNA: TGTGCCAGCAGCTTGGCCGCGGCGAGCCAAGAGACCCAGTACTTC. The V and J genes are TRBV5-6 and TRBJ2-5; no firm D call. This CDR3 has 15 residues. Trimming shortened V by 0 bases and J by 1 base, and 10 bases separated the two germline ends. CDR1 SGHDT and CDR2 YYEEEE come from the germline V gene.